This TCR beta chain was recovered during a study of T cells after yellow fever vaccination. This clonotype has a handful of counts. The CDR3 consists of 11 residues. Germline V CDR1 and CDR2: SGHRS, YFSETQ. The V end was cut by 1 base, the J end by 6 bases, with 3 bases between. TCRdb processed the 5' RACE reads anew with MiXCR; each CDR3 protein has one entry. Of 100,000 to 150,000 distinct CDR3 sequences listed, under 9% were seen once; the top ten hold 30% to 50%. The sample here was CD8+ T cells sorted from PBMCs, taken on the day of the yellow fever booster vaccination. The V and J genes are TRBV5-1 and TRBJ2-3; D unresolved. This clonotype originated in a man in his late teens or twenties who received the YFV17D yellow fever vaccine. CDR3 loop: CASSLQDTQYF. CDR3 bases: TGCGCCAGCAGCTTGCAGGATACGCAGTATTTT. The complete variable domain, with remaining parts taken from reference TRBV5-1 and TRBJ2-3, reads KAGVTQTPRYLIKTRGQQVTLSCSPISGHRSVSWYQQTPGQGLQFLFEYFSETQRNKGNFPGRFSGRQFSNSRSEMNVSTLELGDSALYLCASSLQDTQYFGPGTRLTVL.